A single sample gave rise to the 7 T cell receptor beta chains below, sequenced in a study of blood T cell repertoires in COVID-19. This table comes from immunoSEQ multiplex PCR, and its TCRdb copy is limited to in-frame clones, with some not included. The table includes a few hundred thousand clones, roughly 90% detected once. The sequencing sample was made of PBMCs or T cells enriched from blood (not recorded which). The source of these receptors is a young woman who had been exposed to COVID-19.

This sequence joins TRBV5-8 and TRBJ2-1, with 11 bases lining up with TRBD2. V was clipped by 4 bases and J by 0 bases; unmatched bases: 3. This CDR3 is built from 16 residues. Germline V CDR1 and CDR2: SGHTS, YDEGEE. CDR3 sequence reads: CASSRTSGYSYNEQFF. CDR3 sequence (DNA): TGTGCCAGCAGCCGGACTAGCGGGTACTCCTACAATGAGCAGTTCTTC.

Ten or more counts support this clone. J is TRBJ2-7 and V is TRBV19, with 7 nucleotides matching TRBD1. This CDR3 has 10 residues. The V segment lost 9 bases and the J segment 4 bases; nucleotides outside the gene matches: 0. The germline CDR1 and CDR2 sequences are LNHDA and SQIVND (reference sequence). DNA of the CDR3: TGTGCCAGGACAGGGTACGAGCAGTACTTC. This translates into CARTGYEQYF.

The chain joins TRBV7-9 to TRBJ2-7; possible D gene TRBD1, 5 bases. Trimming took 5 bases from V and 3 from J, leaving 17 bases between them. Germline V CDR1 and CDR2: SEHNR, FQNEAQ (reference sequence). This CDR3 is built from 15 residues. CDR3 loop: CASSTTGLSFYEQYF. For the CDR3, the DNA is TGTGCCAGCAGCACAACAGGCCTCTCGTTCTACGAGCAGTACTTC.

In its sample, this clone was seen many times. The chain is built from TRBV3-1 (or the pseudogene TRBV3-2) and TRBJ1-4; 10 bases match TRBD1. CDR3 length equals 15 residues. Per germline, CDR1 LGHDT and CDR2 YNNKEL (reference sequence). Germline trimming cut 3 bases from V and 8 bases from J; bases unmatched to any gene: 6. In DNA, the CDR3 is TGTGCCAGCAGCCATAGGACAGGGGGTGACGAAAAACTGTTTTTT. Its protein product is CASSHRTGGDEKLFF.

The chain links TRBV29-1 to TRBJ2-5; the match to TRBD1 covers 8 bases. With V trimmed by 4 bases and J by 4 bases, 2 bases remained unmatched. This CDR3 has 12 residues. The germline CDR1 and CDR2 sequences are SQVTM and ANQGSEA. CDR3 sequence: CSVAGGAETQYF. The CDR3 DNA sequence: TGCAGCGTTGCAGGGGGCGCAGAGACCCAGTACTTC.

The chain has TRBV9 and TRBJ2-3; possibly TRBD2 for D (6 bases). Germline-derived CDR1 and CDR2 are SGDLS and YYNGEE. With 5 bases removed from V and 6 bases from J, the gap between germline ends came to 19 bases. There are 15 residues in the CDR3. CDR3 sequence (DNA): TGTGCCAGCAGTCCTTGGCGGGACCCTCGGGATACGCAGTATTTT. This translates into CASSPWRDPRDTQYF. Supplemented by reference TRBV9 and TRBJ2-3, the full variable domain reads DSGVTQTPKHLITATGQRVTLRCSPRSGDLSVYWYQQSLDQGLQFLIQYYNGEERAKGNILERFSAQQFPDLHSELNLSSLELGDSALYFCASSPWRDPRDTQYFGPGTRLTVL.

This chain links TRBV19 with TRBJ1-6; D possibly corresponds to TRBD1 (5 bases). Germline CDR1 reads LNHDA; CDR2 reads SQIVND (reference sequence). V lost 6 bases and J lost 7, with 10 bases in between. The CDR3 extends over 13 amino acids. The CDR3 DNA reads as TGTGCCAGTAGCCCAGGGTCCAATTCACCCCTCCACTTT. Protein: CASSPGSNSPLHF.